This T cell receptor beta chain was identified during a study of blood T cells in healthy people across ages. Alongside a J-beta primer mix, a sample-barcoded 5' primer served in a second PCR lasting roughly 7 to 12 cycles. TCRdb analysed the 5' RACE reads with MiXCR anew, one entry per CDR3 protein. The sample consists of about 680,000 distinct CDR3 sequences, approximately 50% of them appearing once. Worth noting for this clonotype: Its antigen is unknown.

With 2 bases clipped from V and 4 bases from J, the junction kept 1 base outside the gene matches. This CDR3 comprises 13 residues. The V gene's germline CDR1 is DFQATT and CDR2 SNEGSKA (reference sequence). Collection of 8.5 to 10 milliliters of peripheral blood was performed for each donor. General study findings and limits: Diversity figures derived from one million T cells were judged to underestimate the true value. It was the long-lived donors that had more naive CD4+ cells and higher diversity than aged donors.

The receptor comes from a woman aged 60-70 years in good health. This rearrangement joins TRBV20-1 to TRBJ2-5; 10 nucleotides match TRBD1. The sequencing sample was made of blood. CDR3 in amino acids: CSARRDRGETQYF. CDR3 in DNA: TGCAGTGCTAGACGGGACAGGGGAGAGACCCAGTACTTC.